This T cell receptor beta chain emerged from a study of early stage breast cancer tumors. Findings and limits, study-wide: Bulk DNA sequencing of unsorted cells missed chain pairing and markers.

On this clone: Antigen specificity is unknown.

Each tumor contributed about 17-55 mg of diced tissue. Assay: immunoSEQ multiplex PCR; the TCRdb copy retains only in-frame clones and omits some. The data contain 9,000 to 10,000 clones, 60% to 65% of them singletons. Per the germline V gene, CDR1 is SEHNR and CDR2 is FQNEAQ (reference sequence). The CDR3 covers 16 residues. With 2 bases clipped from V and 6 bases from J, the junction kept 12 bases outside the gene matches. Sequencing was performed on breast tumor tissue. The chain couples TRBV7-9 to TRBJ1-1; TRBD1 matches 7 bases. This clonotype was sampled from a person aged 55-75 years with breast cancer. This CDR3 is CASSLRLGGSGAEAFF. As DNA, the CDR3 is TGTGCCAGCAGCTTAAGGTTAGGGGGCTCAGGGGCTGAAGCTTTCTTT.